These T cell receptor beta chains were read from a single sample in a study of post-analysis software for immune sequencing data. TCRdb re-called the PCR reads with MiXCR, one entry per CDR3 protein. The sample lists roughly 540,000 distinct CDR3 sequences, 30% to 40% seen once, with 4.5% to 7.5% in the top ten. Sample: blood. These TCRs come from a girl aged 2 to 17 with multiple sclerosis. Both conserved end residues are part of each CDR3. A D gene is named only where the DNA matches it firmly. Expanded clones are given a class, and other clones once, few, many or no size at all.

TGCAGTGCTAGAACGACGGGATCCTACAATGAGCAGTTCTTC | CSARTTGSYNEQFF | TRBJ2-1 | TRBV20-1 | few | .
TGCGCCAGCAGCTTGGGGGGCACAGGGGCTGGAGAGACCCAGTACTTC | CASSLGGTGAGETQYF | TRBJ2-5 | TRBV5-1 | . | TRBD1
TGTGCCAGCAGCGACAGGGGCTATAGCAATCAGCCCCAGCATTTT | CASSDRGYSNQPQHF | TRBJ1-5 | TRBV7-2 | . | TRBD1
TGCGCCAGCAGCCAAGAATGGACAAGAGCGGATACGCAGTATTTT | CASSQEWTRADTQYF | TRBJ2-3 | TRBV4-1 | few | .
TGCGCCAGCAGCTTGCGGACAGGGGGTCCAGAGACCCAGTACTTC | CASSLRTGGPETQYF | TRBJ2-5 | TRBV5-1 | . | TRBD1
TGTGCCAGCAGCCACCTAGCGTTTAATGAGCAGTTCTTC | CASSHLAFNEQFF | TRBJ2-1 | TRBV3-1 | many | .
TGTGCCAGCAGCCAAGGTCAGGGGCGGGGGTTCTATGAGCAGTTCTTC | CASSQGQGRGFYEQFF | TRBJ2-1 | TRBV3-1 | once | .
TGTGCCAGCAGCAGGGAGGGGGCGAACACCGGGGAGCTGTTTTTT | CASSREGANTGELFF | TRBJ2-2 | TRBV6-1 | few | .
TGCGCCAGCAGCGAAGACAGGTACCAAGAGACCCAGTACTTC | CASSEDRYQETQYF | TRBJ2-5 | TRBV5-1 | few | .
TGCAGTGCTAGGCCTTCTATGAACACTGAAGCTTTCTTT | CSARPSMNTEAFF | TRBJ1-1 | TRBV20-1 | few | .
TGTGCCAGCAGTTCTACCAGCGGGGGAGTCGCAGATACGCAGTATTTT | CASSSTSGGVADTQYF | TRBJ2-3 | TRBV6-1 | . | TRBD2
TGTGCCAGCAGCTTAATGGGTCTAGCGGGGGCCAATGAGCAGTTCTTC | CASSLMGLAGANEQFF | TRBJ2-1 | TRBV7-3 | few | TRBD2
TGTGCCGGCAGTTACGGTTTAGGGGGTCGGACAGATACGCAGTATTTT | CAGSYGLGGRTDTQYF | TRBJ2-3 | TRBV6-5 | . | .
TGTGCCAGCAGCCAAATTAGAGGGTTTAGTGAGCAGTTCTTC | CASSQIRGFSEQFF | TRBJ2-1 | TRBV3-1 | . | .
TGTGCCAGCAGCTTAGGGGGACAGGGTGAATACGAGCAGTACTTC | CASSLGGQGEYEQYF | TRBJ2-7 | TRBV7-2 | . | TRBD1
TGTGCCAGCAGCCAAGATGGGCAGGGTAGCACTAATGAAAAACTGTTTTTT | CASSQDGQGSTNEKLFF | TRBJ1-4 | TRBV4-2 | . | .
TGCGCCAGCAGCTTAAAAGCGGAGGGGGGTGAGCAGTTCTTC | CASSLKAEGGEQFF | TRBJ2-1 | TRBV5-1 | once | .
TGTGCCAGCAGCCAACAGGACAGGGTAGGGACAGATACGCAGTATTTT | CASSQQDRVGTDTQYF | TRBJ2-3 | TRBV3-1 | . | TRBD1
TGCGCCAGCAGCTATAGCGGGGGAGTCTACGAGCAGTACTTC | CASSYSGGVYEQYF | TRBJ2-7 | TRBV5-1 | . | TRBD2
TGTGCCAGCAGAGTAGGGACAGATACGCAGTATTTT | CASRVGTDTQYF | TRBJ2-3 | TRBV12-3/TRBV12-4 | . | .
TGTGCCAGCAGCGATACCCGGGGCCAAGAGACCCAGTACTTC | CASSDTRGQETQYF | TRBJ2-5 | TRBV14 | . | .
TGCGCCAGCAGCTTGGAGACAGTTAGCACAGATACGCAGTATTTT | CASSLETVSTDTQYF | TRBJ2-3 | TRBV5-1 | . | .